This passage covers 17 T cell receptor beta chains from one sample sequenced in a study of blood T cell repertoires in COVID-19. Clones were sequenced by immunoSEQ multiplex PCR, and TCRdb holds only the in-frame ones, with some missing. The data contain about 270,000 clones, around nine tenths of them singletons. Sequenced input: PBMCs or T cells enriched from blood (not recorded which). The receptors derive from a young woman who had recovered from COVID-19.

This rearrangement joins TRBV29-1 to TRBJ1-2, with D possibly being TRBD1 (5 bases). The CDR3 extends over 13 amino acids. Trimming stripped 7 bases from V and 0 bases from J, with 12 bases between. Germline V gene sequence: CDR1 SQVTM, CDR2 ANQGSEA. The CDR3 coding sequence is TGCAGCGCAGCAGGGAGGCCTAACTATGGCTACACCTTC. Translation: CSAAGRPNYGYTF.

In this sample, this clone turned up once. The chain links TRBV30 to TRBJ2-1; 8 bases align to TRBD2. Germline CDR1 GTSNPN, CDR2 SVGIG (reference sequence). The V gene end was trimmed by 0 bases and the J gene end by 4 bases; junction bases not matched to a gene: 17. The CDR3 covers 19 residues. The CDR3 protein is CAWSVEGTTGGPRYNEQFF. The CDR3 nucleotides read TGTGCCTGGAGTGTAGAGGGCACAACGGGGGGGCCACGGTACAATGAGCAGTTCTTC. Full variable domain (outside the CDR3, taken from reference TRBV30 and TRBJ2-1): SQTIHQWPATLVQPVGSPLSLECTVEGTSNPNLYWYRQAAGRGLQLLFYSVGIGQISSEVPQNLSASRPQDRQFILSSKKLLLSDSGFYLCAWSVEGTTGGPRYNEQFFGPGTRLTVL.

The gene calls are TRBV12-5 and TRBJ2-1; a weak D match, TRBD2 (6 bases). Between the trimmed V and J ends, which lost 1 base and 7 bases, there was a span of 17 bases. The CDR3 extends over 16 amino acids. Germline V gene lookup returns CDR1 LGHNT and CDR2 FRNRAP. The CDR3 here is CASGLDRETFGNEQFF. Here the CDR3 DNA reads TGTGCTAGTGGTTTGGACCGGGAGACTTTTGGGAATGAGCAGTTCTTC.

The CDR3 here is CASSQREDTQYF. CDR3 DNA: TGTGCCAGCAGCCAGCGGGAGGATACGCAGTATTTT. This chain connects TRBV3-1 (or the pseudogene TRBV3-2) to TRBJ2-3; 7 positions match TRBD2. This CDR3 region has 12 residues. Germline trimming cut 3 bases from V and 6 bases from J; bases unmatched to any gene: 0. Per germline, CDR1 LGHDT and CDR2 YNNKEL (reference sequence).

The chain carries TRBV9 and TRBJ2-1; 9 positions match TRBD2. The V and J ends lost 4 bases and 4 bases, in that order; junction bases with no gene match: 9. Germline V CDR1 and CDR2: SGDLS, YYNGEE. The CDR3 length is 16 residues. CDR3 bases: TGTGCCAGCAGCCCTGGGGTAGCGGGGGCGTACAATGAGCAGTTCTTC. Amino acid sequence: CASSPGVAGAYNEQFF.

This rearrangement joins TRBV29-1 to TRBJ2-1; 8 nucleotides line up with TRBD2. V lost 1 base, J lost 12 bases, and 5 bases stayed unmatched. The CDR3 spans 12 residues. Germline values: CDR1 SQVTM, CDR2 ANQGSEA. The CDR3 bases are TGCAGCGTTGAAGGGCAACGGGAGGGGCAGTTCTTC. It yields the protein CSVEGQREGQFF.

V and J are TRBV10-3 and TRBJ2-2; the match to TRBD1 covers 7 bases. This CDR3 has 14 amino acids. The V segment lost 10 bases and the J segment 0 bases; nucleotides outside the gene matches: 5. The germline CDR1 and CDR2 sequences are ENHRY and SYGVKD. CDR3 region: CASRDSANTGELFF. CDR3 sequence (DNA): TGTGCCAGTCGGGACAGCGCGAACACCGGGGAGCTGTTTTTT.

The rearrangement links TRBV6-5 to TRBJ2-3, with TRBD2 matching 9 bases. V lost 0 bases, J lost 7 bases, and 8 bases stayed unmatched. From germline, CDR1 is MNHEY and CDR2 SVGAGI. The CDR3 consists of 16 residues. CDR3 protein: CASSYSFSGRLNTQYF. The CDR3 nucleotides read TGTGCCAGCAGTTACTCCTTTAGCGGGAGATTAAATACGCAGTATTTT.

This clone was detected only once. The rearrangement links TRBV6-2 or TRBV6-3 to TRBJ2-5, with D possibly TRBD2 on 6 matching bases. CDR1 MNHEY and CDR2 SVGEGT come from the germline V gene. Trimming took 5 bases from V and 2 from J, leaving 15 bases between them. The CDR3 runs 15 residues. The CDR3 region is CASSRGGLGQETQYF. CDR3 bases: TGTGCCAGCAGTCGCGGAGGGCTGGGGCAAGAGACCCAGTACTTC.

This chain uses TRBV2 with TRBJ2-5; TRBD2 matches at 8 bases. V shed 5 bases, J shed 3 bases, and the junction held 8 bases outside the gene matches. CDR3 length: 15 amino acids. From germline, CDR1 is SNHLY and CDR2 FYNNEI. DNA for the CDR3: TGTGCCAGCAGTCGACGGGGGGGGAATAAAGAGACCCAGTACTTC. Encoded protein: CASSRRGGNKETQYF.

The chain has TRBV7-3 and TRBJ2-6, with 9 bases that match TRBD2. CDR1 is SGHTA, CDR2 FQGTGA, per germline. The CDR3 runs 19 residues. Unmatched junction bases numbered 13, after V lost 5 bases and J lost 2 bases. In DNA form, the CDR3 reads TGTGCCAGCAGCCCTAGACCCCCGGGACTAGCTGCTGGGGCCAACGTCCTGACTTTC. Protein sequence: CASSPRPPGLAAGANVLTF.

The CDR3 DNA sequence: TGTGCCAGCAGTTGGGGGCGCGACGACTATGGCTACACCTTC. Amino acids: CASSWGRDDYGYTF. The chain has TRBV27 and TRBJ1-2, with TRBD1 as a possible D gene (6 bases). The germline V gene encodes CDR1 MNHEY and CDR2 SMNVEV (reference sequence). This CDR3 has 14 amino acids. V lost 4 bases, J lost 3 bases, and 12 bases lay in between.

The V and J genes are TRBV5-1 and TRBJ2-3; 9 positions agree with TRBD2. This CDR3 spans 16 amino acids. With 4 bases clipped from V and 2 bases from J, the junction kept 8 bases outside the gene matches. The germline V gene encodes CDR1 SGHRS and CDR2 YFSETQ. The CDR3 nucleotides read TGCGCCAGCAGCATAGGGACTAGCACATACACAGATACGCAGTATTTT. This sequence encodes CASSIGTSTYTDTQYF.

V usage is TRBV12-3 or TRBV12-4 and J usage is TRBJ2-2; D is ambiguous. The CDR3 spans 12 residues. The V end lost 3 bases, the J end lost 5 bases, and 4 bases lay between the germline ends. CDR3 residues: CASSFYTGELFF. The CDR3 DNA follows: TGTGCCAGCAGTTTTTATACCGGGGAGCTGTTTTTT.

The chain uses TRBV5-1 and TRBJ1-5; 7 nucleotides line up with TRBD1. Germline V CDR1 and CDR2: SGHRS, YFSETQ. V was pared by 4 bases and J by 3 bases, with 7 bases of the junction left unmatched. This CDR3 comprises 15 residues. The CDR3 loop is CASSALTGPNQPQHF. The CDR3 region has the DNA TGCGCCAGCAGCGCTTTGACAGGGCCCAATCAGCCCCAGCATTTT.

This clone was picked up one time. The V gene is TRBV5-1, the J gene TRBJ2-1; TRBD2 agrees at 12 bases. The J segment lost 4 bases and the V segment lost 7 bases, leaving 0 bases of the junction unmatched. CDR3 length: 13 residues. In germline, CDR1 is SGHRS, CDR2 YFSETQ. CDR3 sequence reads: CASGLAGYNEQFF. The CDR3 nucleotides are TGCGCCAGCGGACTAGCGGGGTACAATGAGCAGTTCTTC. Drawing the rest from reference TRBV5-1 and TRBJ2-1, the complete variable domain is KAGVTQTPRYLIKTRGQQVTLSCSPISGHRSVSWYQQTPGQGLQFLFEYFSETQRNKGNFPGRFSGRQFSNSRSEMNVSTLELGDSALYLCASGLAGYNEQFFGPGTRLTVL.

The rearrangement links TRBV11-2 to TRBJ2-7; 7 bases fit TRBD1. The J segment lost 2 bases and the V segment lost 5 bases, leaving 9 bases of the junction unmatched. Germline values: CDR1 SGHAT, CDR2 FQNNGV. CDR3 length equals 15 residues. The CDR3 DNA reads TGTGCCAGCAGCACACTCCGGGACAGAGCCTACGAGCAGTACTTC. Translated: CASSTLRDRAYEQYF.